This note documents a single TCR beta chain sequence. Its antigen remains unknown. The sample comes from a study of post-analysis software for immune sequencing data. Looking at the study overall: The courses of disease that were included comprised relapsing-remitting, secondary progressive and progressive-relapsing multiple sclerosis. Study-wide results and caveats: TRBV5-6, TRBV5-1 and TRBV20-1 were among five TRBV segments more frequent in patients than controls. With F measure, samples from one preparation batch clustered together strongly. Patients with multiple sclerosis recorded significantly lower normalized Chao1 diversity than controls, the study found.

The germline CDR1 and CDR2 sequences are SGDLS and YYNGEE. Trimming stripped 0 bases from V and 10 bases from J, with 11 bases between. The CDR3 has 13 amino acids. Unique molecular identifiers had been added to the TCR beta cDNA libraries. T cells numbering roughly 1 to 10 million yielded 450,000 to 500,000 cDNA molecules. One entry per CDR3 protein, called by TCRdb with MiXCR from the PCR reads. The sample lists about 820,000 distinct CDR3 sequences; about 57% were seen once. Source material: blood. The source is a girl aged 5 to 17 with multiple sclerosis. The V and J genes are TRBV9 and TRBJ2-1; D is ambiguous. In nucleotides, the CDR3 is TGTGCCAGCAGCGTAGAGGCCCCTGGGGAGCAGTTCTTC. It encodes CASSVEAPGEQFF.